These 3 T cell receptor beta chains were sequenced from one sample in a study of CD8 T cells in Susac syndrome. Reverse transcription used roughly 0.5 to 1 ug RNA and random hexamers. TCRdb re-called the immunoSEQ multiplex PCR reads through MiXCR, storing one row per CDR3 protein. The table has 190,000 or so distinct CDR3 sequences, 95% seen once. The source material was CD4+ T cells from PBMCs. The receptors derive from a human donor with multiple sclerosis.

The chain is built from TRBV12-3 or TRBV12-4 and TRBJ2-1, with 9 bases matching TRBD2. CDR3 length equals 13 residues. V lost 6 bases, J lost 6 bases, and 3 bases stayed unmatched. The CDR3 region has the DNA TGTGCCAGCAGACCGGGACTAGCCAATGAGCAGTTCTTC. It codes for CASRPGLANEQFF.

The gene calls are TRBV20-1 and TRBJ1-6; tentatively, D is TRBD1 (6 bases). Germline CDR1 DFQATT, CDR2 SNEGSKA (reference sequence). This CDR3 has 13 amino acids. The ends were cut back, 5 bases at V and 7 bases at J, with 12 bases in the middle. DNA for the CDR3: TGCAGTGCTGCTGCGGACAGCAATTCACCCCTCCACTTT. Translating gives CSAAADSNSPLHF.

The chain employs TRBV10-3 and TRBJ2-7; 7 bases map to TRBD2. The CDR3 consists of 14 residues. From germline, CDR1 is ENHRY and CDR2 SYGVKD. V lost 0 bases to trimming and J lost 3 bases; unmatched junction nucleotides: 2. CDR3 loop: CAISESAGDYEQYV. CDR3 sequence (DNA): TGTGCCATCAGTGAGTCGGCGGGGGACTACGAGCAGTACGTC.